This TCR beta chain was identified in a study of shared clonotypes between healthy human individuals. This CDR3 is 16 amino acids long. Trimming pared 4 bases from V and 8 bases from J, leaving 21 bases between. CDR1 MNHEY and CDR2 SMNVEV come from the germline V gene (reference sequence). Study donors comprised healthy, HIV-negative adults devoid of recent acute infection or vaccination. The genomic DNA of each subset was split evenly across several immunoSEQ plates. Input per replicate PCR of unsorted PBMC was around 0.3 ug DNA, corresponding to tens of thousands of T cell genomes. The authors sequenced unsorted PBMC DNA on ten immunoSEQ deep assay plates. Clones were sequenced by immunoSEQ multiplex PCR, and TCRdb holds only the in-frame ones, with some missing. The sample records about 450,000 clones, less than 80% being singletons.

V is TRBV27 and J is TRBJ2-1, with a possible D match to TRBD1 (6 bases). Material: PBMCs. The sequence came from a woman aged 40 to 50 in good health. Some clones in this sample may be carry-over from other donors' samples. This CDR3 is CASSSGGGPEYYEQFF. CDR3 DNA: TGTGCCAGCAGTTCGGGTGGGGGCCCGGAGTATTATGAGCAGTTCTTC.